This T cell receptor beta chain was identified during a study of cytomegalovirus exposure and HLA in healthy donors. PCR involved 60 Vbeta and 13 Jbeta primers. TCRdb's table, derived via immunoSEQ multiplex PCR, lists solely in-frame clones and lacks some. The sample includes 170,000 or so clones, 80% of them seen just once. Germline loops: CDR1 KGHSH, CDR2 LQKENI. The junction had 22 bases not matched to a gene; V was cut back by 2 bases and J by 4 bases. The CDR3 is 20 residues long. As concerns this clone: Antigen: not known.

Study results and limitations: TCR association rates varied by HLA locus in a later analysis, with DRB1 highest and HLA-C lowest. In a later analysis, common viral pathogens appeared linked to several of the most significant clusters. In vitro checks showed that three CMV-associated chains really do target CMV antigens. Analysis was carried out at a later point, and it linked a missense DCLRE1C variant to TCR beta V- and J-gene trimming.

This receptor was taken from a man between 25 and 39 years old in good health and CMV-seropositive. This chain uses TRBV18 with TRBJ1-2; the match to TRBD1 covers 7 bases. Sequencing was carried out using PBMCs. CDR3 sequence (DNA): TGTGCCAGCTCACCATCTTCCGTAGGTGGCCAGGGGGTGATGAGCTATGGCTACACCTTC. Protein sequence: CASSPSSVGGQGVMSYGYTF.